Below are 14 T cell receptor beta chains sequenced from a single sample in a study of CD8+ T cells in alopecia areata. The authors extracted RNA and reverse transcribed it into cDNA as the sequencing template. Libraries were prepared by immunoSEQ multiplex PCR; TCRdb keeps only in-frame clonotypes and omits some of them. This repertoire shows 98,000 or so clones, around 55% found once; its top ten account for 15% to 19%. Treatment defined: oral pan-JAK inhibitor, 5-10 mg twice daily. This specimen consisted of CD8+ T cells sorted from blood, obtained at week 4, from a patient treated with tofacitinib. These receptors originate from a human donor with alopecia areata.

The CDR3, as DNA: TGCGCCAGCAGCCCCCTCGGGCTAGCAGCAGATACGCAGTATTTT. Translated, it gives CASSPLGLAADTQYF. This sequence joins TRBV5-1 and TRBJ2-3, with D possibly matching TRBD2 (5 bases). Trimming removed 4 bases from V and 4 bases from J, with 16 bases in between. Germline loops: CDR1 SGHRS, CDR2 YFSETQ. CDR3 length equals 15 residues.

The chain joins TRBV7-9 to TRBJ2-7; D remains unclear. Germline V lookup: CDR1 SEHNR, CDR2 FQNEAQ (reference sequence). This CDR3 is built from 14 residues. Deletions cut 3 bases from V and 0 bases from J, with 9 bases between. Here the CDR3 DNA reads TGTGCCAGCAGCTTCGGACGCAGCTCCTACGAGCAGTACTTC. Translating gives CASSFGRSSYEQYF.

This chain joins TRBV27 and TRBJ2-7; TRBD1 matches 11 bases. Germline CDR1 is MNHEY and CDR2 is SMNVEV (reference sequence). Trimming took 8 bases from V and 6 from J; bases not matched to a gene: 6. This CDR3 contains 13 residues. The CDR3 loop is CASRGQGAVEQYF. The CDR3 nucleotides read TGTGCCAGCCGAGGACAGGGGGCCGTCGAGCAGTACTTC.

The chain joins TRBV2 to TRBJ2-4, with a possible D match to TRBD1 (5 bases). CDR1 SNHLY and CDR2 FYNNEI come from the germline V gene. V lost 3 bases and J 6 bases, leaving 12 bases between the germline ends. The CDR3 totals 14 residues. CDR3 nucleotides: TGTGCCAGCAGTGAGGGGCAGGGTGGAAACATTCAGTACTTC. Translating it yields CASSEGQGGNIQYF.

This clone was observed a handful of times. The V gene is TRBV29-1, the J gene TRBJ2-3; 9 nucleotides agree with TRBD1. The V gene end was trimmed by 5 bases and the J gene end by 2 bases; junction bases not matched to a gene: 5. Germline V CDR1 and CDR2: SQVTM, ANQGSEA. The CDR3 is 14 residues long. The CDR3 coding sequence is TGCAGCGTTCTGCGACAGGGGGACACAGATACGCAGTATTTT. Translating it yields CSVLRQGDTDTQYF.

The J gene is TRBJ2-5, the V gene TRBV5-1, with 15 bases lining up with TRBD2. Looked up from germline, CDR1 is SGHRS and CDR2 is YFSETQ. CDR3 length: 16 amino acids. The ends lost 4 bases at V and 4 bases at J; junction bases unmatched: 5. The CDR3 DNA sequence: TGCGCCAGCAGCGCGGGACTAGCGGGGGGCGGAGAGACCCAGTACTTC. Its protein is CASSAGLAGGGETQYF.

The gene calls are TRBV5-6 and TRBJ1-6; 9 nucleotides agree with TRBD1. This CDR3 has 16 amino acids. With V trimmed by 0 bases and J by 10 bases, 8 bases remained unmatched. Germline values: CDR1 SGHDT, CDR2 YYEEEE. The CDR3 DNA reads as TGTGCCAGCAGCTTGGGAAGCGGGACAGGGAAATCACCCCTCCACTTT. This translates into CASSLGSGTGKSPLHF.

This clone has a handful of counts. The chain employs TRBV27 and TRBJ1-5; no clear D. V was clipped by 6 bases and J by 2 bases, with 11 bases between them. The CDR3 covers 14 residues. CDR1 is MNHEY and CDR2 is SMNVEV in the germline V gene (reference sequence). CDR3 in DNA: TGTGCCAGCAGCAACGGGGTAGGCAATCAGCCCCAGCATTTT. Amino acid sequence: CASSNGVGNQPQHF.

The sample holds a few counts of this clone. The chain joins TRBV14 to TRBJ2-5, with 9 bases identical to TRBD1. CDR1 and CDR2 from the germline V gene are SGHDN and FVKESK. V lost 6 bases and J lost 5; bases outside the gene matches: 7. The CDR3 has 14 amino acids. The CDR3 sequence: CASRRTGEYETQYF. The CDR3 region has the DNA TGTGCCAGCAGACGGACAGGGGAGTACGAGACCCAGTACTTC.

This clone was seen only a few times. The V and J genes are TRBV6-4 and TRBJ2-1; D is undetermined. V lost 6 bases and J lost 6, with 9 bases in between. This CDR3 comprises 12 residues. Germline CDR1 and CDR2: MRHNA and SNTAGT. CDR3 DNA: TGTGCCAGCAGCTTCGGCCGCAATGAGCAGTTCTTC. Its translation is CASSFGRNEQFF.

This chain uses TRBV25-1 with TRBJ2-1; 7 bases map to TRBD1. The CDR3 extends over 12 amino acids. J gave up 7 bases and V 4 bases, and 1 base lay outside the gene matches. Germline CDR1 is MGHDK and CDR2 is SYGVNS. The CDR3 DNA sequence: TGTGCCAGCAGTGCAGGGGGTAATGAGCAGTTCTTC. Translation gives CASSAGGNEQFF.

The chain links TRBV11-2 to TRBJ2-2, with D unclear. Per the germline V gene, CDR1 is SGHAT and CDR2 is FQNNGV. The CDR3 extends over 12 amino acids. The germline V and J ends were trimmed by 4 bases and 6 bases, with 6 bases remaining between them. DNA of the CDR3: TGTGCCAGCAGCTCTGGATCCGGGGAGCTGTTTTTT. Its protein product is CASSSGSGELFF.

A single count supports this clone. The rearrangement uses TRBV5-1 and TRBJ2-7; D is unclear. V was cut by 1 base and J by 10 bases, with 9 bases left in between. The CDR3 spans 11 residues. Per the germline V gene, CDR1 is SGHRS and CDR2 is YFSETQ. The DNA for the CDR3 is TGCGCCAGCAGCTTGAGGACGGAACAGTACTTC. Residues: CASSLRTEQYF.

This clone has just one count. J is TRBJ2-3 and V is TRBV7-2; no clear D gene. This CDR3 is built from 15 residues. Looked up from germline, CDR1 is SGHTA and CDR2 is FQGNSA. V was cut by 5 bases and J by 6 bases, with 18 bases left in between. The CDR3 nucleotides are TGTGCCAGCAGCGGATCGAGGCTACCGCGGGATACGCAGTATTTT. Amino acid sequence: CASSGSRLPRDTQYF.